These 2 T cell receptor beta chains share one sample of origin, sequenced in a study of cytomegalovirus exposure and HLA in healthy donors. Primers included in the PCR were 60 Vbeta and 13 Jbeta primers. Some clones are missing from TCRdb's copy, which holds only in-frame ones; the method was immunoSEQ multiplex PCR. There are roughly 200,000 clones in the sample; 75% to 80% occur only once, and 2.9% lies in the top ten. The sequenced sample was PBMCs. These receptors were taken from a female donor in good health and CMV-seronegative.

This clone was detected a few times. The rearrangement uses TRBV19 and TRBJ1-1; 10 positions match TRBD1. The length of the CDR3 is 19 residues. CDR1 LNHDA and CDR2 SQIVND come from the germline V gene (reference sequence). The junction had 11 bases not matched to a gene; V was cut back by 0 bases and J by 1 base. The CDR3 loop is CASSIDFLWTGGTNTEAFF. CDR3 bases: TGTGCCAGTAGTATAGATTTCCTATGGACAGGGGGAACGAACACTGAAGCTTTCTTT.

As to this clone: The junction departs from germline at one end; a sequencing error may be responsible. The chain recombines TRBV7-8 with TRBJ2-7; 14 bases match TRBD2. Germline CDR1 and CDR2: SGHVS and FQNEAQ. The CDR3 spans 19 residues. Here the CDR3 reads CASSYLGLAGALSRYEQCF. CDR3 coding DNA: TGTGCCAGCAGCTATTTGGGACTAGCGGGAGCCCTATCTCGCTACGAGCAGTGCTTC.